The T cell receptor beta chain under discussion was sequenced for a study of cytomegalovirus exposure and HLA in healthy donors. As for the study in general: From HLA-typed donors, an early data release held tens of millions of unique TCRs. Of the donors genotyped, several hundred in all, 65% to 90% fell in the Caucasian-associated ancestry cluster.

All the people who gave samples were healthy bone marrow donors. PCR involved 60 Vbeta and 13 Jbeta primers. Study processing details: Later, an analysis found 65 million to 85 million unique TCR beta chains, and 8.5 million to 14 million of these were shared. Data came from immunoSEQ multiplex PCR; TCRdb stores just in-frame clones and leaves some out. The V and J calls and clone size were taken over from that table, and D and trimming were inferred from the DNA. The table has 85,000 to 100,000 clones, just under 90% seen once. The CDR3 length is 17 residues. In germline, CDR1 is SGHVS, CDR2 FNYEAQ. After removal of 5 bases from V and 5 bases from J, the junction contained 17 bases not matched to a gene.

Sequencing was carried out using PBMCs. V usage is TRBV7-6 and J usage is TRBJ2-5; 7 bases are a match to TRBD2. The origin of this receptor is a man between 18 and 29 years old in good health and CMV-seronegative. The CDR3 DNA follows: TGTGCCAGCAGCCCCGAGACCCGGACTAGTCTTAAGGAGACCCAGTACTTC. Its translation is CASSPETRTSLKETQYF. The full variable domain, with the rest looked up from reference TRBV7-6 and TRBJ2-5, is GAGVSQSPRYKVTKRGQDVALRCDPISGHVSLYWYRQALGQGPEFLTYFNYEAQQDKSGLPNDRFSAERPEGSISTLTIQRTEQRDSAMYRCASSPETRTSLKETQYFGPGTRLLVL.